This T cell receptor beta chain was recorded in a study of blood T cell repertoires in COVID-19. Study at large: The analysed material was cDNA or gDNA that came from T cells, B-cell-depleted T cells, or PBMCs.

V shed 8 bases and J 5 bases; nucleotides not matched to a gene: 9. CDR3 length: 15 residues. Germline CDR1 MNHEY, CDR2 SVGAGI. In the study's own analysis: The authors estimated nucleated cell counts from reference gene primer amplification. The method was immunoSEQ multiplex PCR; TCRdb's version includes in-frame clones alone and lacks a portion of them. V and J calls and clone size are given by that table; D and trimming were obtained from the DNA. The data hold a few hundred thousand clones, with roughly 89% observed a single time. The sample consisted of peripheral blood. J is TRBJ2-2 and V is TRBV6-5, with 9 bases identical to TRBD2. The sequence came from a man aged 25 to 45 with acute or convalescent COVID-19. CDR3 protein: CASGGGGARTGELFF. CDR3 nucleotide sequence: TGTGCCAGCGGGGGCGGGGGGGCGCGAACCGGGGAGCTGTTTTTT.